The 8 T cell receptor beta chains presented below share a single source sample, sequenced in a study of shared clonotypes between healthy human individuals. Using immunoSEQ multiplex PCR, the repertoire was profiled, and TCRdb retains in-frame clones only, with some absent. The sample has approximately 1.4 million clones; 95% to 99% are singletons. Material: naive CD4+ T cells sorted from blood. Described subset: CD45RA+ positively selected. These receptors were taken from a young man in good health.

This clone was observed once. The CDR3 nucleotides read TGTGCCAGCAGCTCGGGACAGGGGTCCACCATATATTTT. Translated, it gives CASSSGQGSTIYF. The gene calls are TRBV7-2 and TRBJ1-3, with 10 bases matching TRBD1. The CDR3 covers 13 residues. V lost 4 bases and J lost 9; bases outside the gene matches: 3. From germline, CDR1 is SGHTA and CDR2 FQGNSA.

The chain employs TRBV30 and TRBJ1-5; D call uncertain. Germline V lookup: CDR1 GTSNPN, CDR2 SVGIG (reference sequence). This CDR3 is 13 amino acids long. V dropped 2 bases and J dropped 0 bases, with 5 bases sitting between them. The CDR3 here is CAWSTDSNQPQHF. CDR3 DNA: TGTGCCTGGAGTACGGATAGCAATCAGCCCCAGCATTTT.

The chain recombines TRBV9 with TRBJ2-5; 8 bases fit TRBD1. After removal of 4 bases from V and 7 bases from J, the junction contained 15 bases not matched to a gene. This CDR3 has 16 amino acids. Looked up from germline, CDR1 is SGDLS and CDR2 is YYNGEE. The CDR3 nucleotides are TGTGCCAGCAGCCGCGGACAGGGCAAAGATCAGGGGACCCAGTACTTC. Translation gives CASSRGQGKDQGTQYF.

This chain links TRBV9 with TRBJ2-1, with D possibly TRBD1 on 5 matching bases. Trimming removed 0 bases at V and 8 bases at J, with 12 bases between. The CDR3 has 14 amino acids. The germline gives CDR1 SGDLS, CDR2 YYNGEE. CDR3 DNA sequence: TGTGCCAGCAGCGTAGGTATTAGGGGTGATGAGCAGTTCTTC. It yields the protein CASSVGIRGDEQFF.

The chain links TRBV7-3 to TRBJ2-1; D may be TRBD2 (6 bases). Trimming took off 4 bases at V and 8 bases at J, with 18 bases between the two ends. The length of the CDR3 is 15 residues. CDR1 is SGHTA, CDR2 FQGTGA, per germline. This CDR3 reads CASSSPGTRPHEQFF. CDR3 sequence (DNA): TGTGCCAGCAGCTCTCCCGGGACTCGACCCCATGAGCAGTTCTTC.

The chain couples TRBV19 to TRBJ2-7, with 9 bases fitting TRBD1. Germline CDR1 reads LNHDA; CDR2 reads SQIVND (reference sequence). This CDR3 comprises 14 residues. V shed 5 bases and J 4 bases; nucleotides not matched to a gene: 6. The CDR3 is CASSGGTGTYEQYF. The CDR3 nucleotides are TGTGCCAGTAGTGGGGGGACAGGGACTTACGAGCAGTACTTC.

The chain links TRBV28 to TRBJ2-7; D not resolved. The germline V gene encodes CDR1 MDHEN and CDR2 SYDVKM. V was pared by 6 bases and J by 2 bases, with 14 bases between. The CDR3 is 14 amino acids. The CDR3 region is CASSPSVVTYEQYF. The CDR3 nucleotides are TGTGCCAGCAGCCCGTCCGTGGTCACCTACGAGCAGTACTTC. The complete variable domain, with remaining parts taken from reference TRBV28 and TRBJ2-7, reads DVKVTQSSRYLVKRTGEKVFLECVQDMDHENMFWYRQDPGLGLRLIYFSYDVKMKEKGDIPEGYSVSREKKERFSLILESASTNQTSMYLCASSPSVVTYEQYFGPGTRLTVT.

This rearrangement joins TRBV6-5 to TRBJ2-7; the D is unclear. V was trimmed by 2 bases and J by 7 bases, leaving 6 bases between them. The CDR3 consists of 11 residues. Germline CDR1 reads MNHEY; CDR2 reads SVGAGI. In DNA form, the CDR3 reads TGTGCCAGCAGTTACGTGGGGGAGCAGTACTTC. Protein: CASSYVGEQYF.